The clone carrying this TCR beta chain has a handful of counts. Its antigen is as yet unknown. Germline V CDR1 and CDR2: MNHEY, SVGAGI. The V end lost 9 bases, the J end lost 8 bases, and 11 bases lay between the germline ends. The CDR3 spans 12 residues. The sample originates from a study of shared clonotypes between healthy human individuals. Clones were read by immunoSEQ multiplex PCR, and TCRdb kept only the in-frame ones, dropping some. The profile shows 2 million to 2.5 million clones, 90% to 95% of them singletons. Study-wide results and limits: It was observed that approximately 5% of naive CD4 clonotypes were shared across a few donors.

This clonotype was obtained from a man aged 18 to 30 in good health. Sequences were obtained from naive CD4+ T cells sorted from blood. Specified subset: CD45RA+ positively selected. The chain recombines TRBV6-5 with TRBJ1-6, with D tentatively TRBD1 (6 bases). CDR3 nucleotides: TGTGCCAGTCGGACAGTCCATTCACCCCTCCACTTT. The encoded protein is CASRTVHSPLHF.